This section outlines one TCR beta chain sequence together with its context. Its antigen is as yet unknown. V lost 1 base, J lost 5 bases, and 4 bases stayed unmatched. Germline CDR1 reads MNHEY; CDR2 reads SVGAGI. CDR3 size: 16 residues. The entry originates in a study of response to subunit inactivated influenza vaccine. MiXCR, run by TCRdb on the RT-PCR reads, gives a single entry per CDR3 protein. The sample lists 550,000 to 800,000 distinct CDR3 sequences, 15% to 18% occurring once. Study-wide results and caveats: The authors suggested that every seasonal influenza vaccination recruits few new T cells.

This chain joins TRBV6-5 and TRBJ2-5; 13 bases align to TRBD2. This receptor was taken from a man aged 45-65 years who received an inactivated influenza vaccine. The sample in question was PBMCs from blood, obtained roughly 12 days after vaccination. The CDR3 reads CASSYWTSGGMETQYF. CDR3 DNA: TGTGCCAGCAGTTACTGGACTAGCGGGGGTATGGAGACCCAGTACTTC.